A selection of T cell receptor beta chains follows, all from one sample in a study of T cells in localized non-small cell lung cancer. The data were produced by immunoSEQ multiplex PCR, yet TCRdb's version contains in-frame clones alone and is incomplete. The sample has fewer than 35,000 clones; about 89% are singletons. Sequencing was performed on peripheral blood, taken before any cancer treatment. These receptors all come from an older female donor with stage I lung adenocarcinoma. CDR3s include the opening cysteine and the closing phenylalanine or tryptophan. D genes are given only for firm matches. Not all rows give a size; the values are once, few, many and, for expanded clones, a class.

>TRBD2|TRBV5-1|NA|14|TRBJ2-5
CASSPGAGAETQYF
TGCGCCAGCAGCCCCGGGGCGGGAGCTGAGACCCAGTACTTC
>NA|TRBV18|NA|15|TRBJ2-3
CASSRSPESTDTQYF
TGTGCCAGCTCACGTAGTCCGGAGTCCACAGATACGCAGTATTTT
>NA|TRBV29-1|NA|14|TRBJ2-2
CSVRGPRDTGELFF
TGCAGCGTACGGGGGCCTAGGGACACCGGGGAGCTGTTTTTT
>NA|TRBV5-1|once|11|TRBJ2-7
CASSSHYEQYF
TGCGCCAGCAGCTCGCACTACGAGCAGTACTTC
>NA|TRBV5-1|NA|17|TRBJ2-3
CASRPSLQGAPPNTQYF
TGCGCCAGCAGACCAAGCCTACAGGGAGCCCCTCCAAATACGCAGTATTTT
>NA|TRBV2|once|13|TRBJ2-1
CASSLNGGGEQFF
TGTGCCAGCAGTCTTAACGGTGGGGGTGAGCAGTTCTTC
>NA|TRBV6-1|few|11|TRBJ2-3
CASSTRSTQYF
TGTGCCAGCAGTACTCGGAGTACGCAGTATTTT
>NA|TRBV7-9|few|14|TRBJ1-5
CASSLAGGNQPQHF
TGTGCCAGCAGCTTAGCAGGGGGCAATCAGCCCCAGCATTTT
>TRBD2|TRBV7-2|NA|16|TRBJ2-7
CASSLWLAGGAYEQYF
TGTGCCAGCAGCTTATGGCTAGCGGGAGGAGCGTACGAGCAGTACTTC
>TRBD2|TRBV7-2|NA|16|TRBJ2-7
CASSVLGLAGAYEQYF
TGTGCCAGCAGCGTCCTGGGACTAGCGGGAGCATACGAGCAGTACTTC
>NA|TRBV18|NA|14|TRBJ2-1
CASSPMQVRGEQFF
TGTGCCAGCTCACCCATGCAGGTTCGGGGTGAGCAGTTCTTC
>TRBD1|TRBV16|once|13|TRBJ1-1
CASSLTGGTEAFF
TGTGCCAGCAGCCTTACAGGGGGAACTGAAGCTTTCTTT
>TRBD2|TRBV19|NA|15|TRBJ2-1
CASSPMGLAGNEQFF
TGTGCCAGTAGTCCTATGGGACTAGCGGGAAATGAGCAGTTCTTC
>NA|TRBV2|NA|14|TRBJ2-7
CASSRLVSSYEQYF
TGTGCCAGCAGTAGATTGGTATCCTCCTACGAGCAGTACTTC
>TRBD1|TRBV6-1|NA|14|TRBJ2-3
CASTGQIWTDTQYF
TGTGCCAGCACGGGACAGATCTGGACAGATACGCAGTATTTT
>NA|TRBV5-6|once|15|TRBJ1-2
CASSLLVQGNYGYTF
TGTGCCAGCAGCCTCTTGGTGCAGGGTAACTATGGCTACACCTTC
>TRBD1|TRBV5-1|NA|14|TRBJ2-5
CASSRGQGQETQYF
TGCGCCAGCAGCAGAGGACAGGGCCAAGAGACCCAGTACTTC